This T cell receptor (beta chain) is drawn from a study of T cells in localized non-small cell lung cancer. With 6 bases removed from V and 2 bases from J, the gap between germline ends came to 15 bases. CDR3 length: 15 amino acids. Per the germline V gene, CDR1 is SGHDT and CDR2 is YYEEEE. As concerns this clone: Its antigen remains unidentified.

Findings and limits, study-wide: Elevated blood T cell density was associated with longer overall survival. Compared with tumor, uninvolved adjacent lung displayed greater T cell clonality, ranking highest overall.

Sequencing was performed with immunoSEQ multiplex PCR; in TCRdb, only in-frame clones are kept and a portion is missing. The table records around 54,000 clones, roughly 88% of them present only once. J is TRBJ2-1 and V is TRBV5-6; perhaps TRBD1 as D (6 bases). The material was peripheral blood, obtained before any cancer treatment. This receptor was taken from a male donor at least 60 years old with stage III squamous cell lung carcinoma. DNA for the CDR3: TGTGCCAGCATCATGGACAGCAGCCCCTACAATGAGCAGTTCTTC. Translated, it gives CASIMDSSPYNEQFF.